One and the same sample provided the 4 T cell receptor beta chains below, sequenced in a study of beta chain features in type 1 diabetes. The antigens these receptors bind are not known. Reverse transcription of all isolated RNA meant that expressed TCRB transcripts were sequenced. The table came from immunoSEQ multiplex PCR; TCRdb's copy has only in-frame clones and leaves some out. The sample has roughly 100,000 clones; under 30% are singletons. Findings and caveats of the study: Shorter TCRB CDR3s, moderately but significantly so, were found in Type 1 diabetes patients in all four CD4+ subsets.

The sample comprised central memory CD4+ T cells from blood. These receptors were obtained from a young woman with type 1 diabetes.

The rearrangement uses TRBV7-9 and TRBJ2-3; TRBD1 aligns across 9 bases. The CDR3 spans 14 residues. V was clipped by 6 bases and J by 5 bases; unmatched bases: 6. Per the germline V gene, CDR1 is SEHNR and CDR2 is FQNEAQ (reference sequence). The CDR3: CASSQDRGGDTQYF. CDR3 in DNA: TGTGCCAGCAGTCAAGACAGGGGGGGAGATACGCAGTATTTT. Full variable domain (outside the CDR3, taken from reference TRBV7-9 and TRBJ2-3): DTGVSQNPRHKITKRGQNVTFRCDPISEHNRLYWYRQTLGQGPEFLTYFQNEAQLEKSRLLSDRFSAERPKGSFSTLEIQRTEQGDSAMYLCASSQDRGGDTQYFGPGTRLTVL.

This sequence joins TRBV18 and TRBJ2-7; TRBD1 aligns across 7 bases. J gave up 1 base and V 3 bases, and 0 bases lay outside the gene matches. Looked up from germline, CDR1 is KGHSH and CDR2 is LQKENI. This CDR3 contains 13 residues. The CDR3 sequence is CASSPGQSYEQYV. The CDR3, as DNA: TGTGCCAGCTCACCGGGACAGTCCTACGAGCAGTACGTC.

This chain links TRBV30 with TRBJ2-2, with 7 bases fitting TRBD2. The CDR3 is 15 amino acids. CDR1 GTSNPN and CDR2 SVGIG come from the germline V gene (reference sequence). The trim removed 2 bases at V and 8 bases at J, leaving 11 bases unmatched. The DNA of the CDR3 is TGTGCCTGGAGTTGGGGAGGGCCTACTAAGGGGGAGCTGTTTTTT. It encodes CAWSWGGPTKGELFF.

The chain has TRBV18 and TRBJ1-2; D is possibly TRBD1 (5 bases). Germline-derived CDR1 and CDR2 are KGHSH and LQKENI. This CDR3 contains 14 residues. Trimming pared 2 bases from V and 2 bases from J, leaving 9 bases between. The CDR3 is CASSPGAGNYGYTF. In DNA, the CDR3 is TGTGCCAGCTCACCAGGGGCGGGGAACTATGGCTACACCTTC.